This note documents a single T cell receptor beta chain sequence. This specimen belongs to a study of OX40 agonist ivuxolimab in advanced cancers. Libraries were prepared by immunoSEQ multiplex PCR; TCRdb keeps only in-frame clonotypes and omits some of them. The sample has some 65,000 clones, 87% seen once. The sample here was CD4+ or CD8+ T cells sorted from blood, taken in a trial of the OX40 agonist ivuxolimab. The TCR was taken from an adult with an advanced solid tumor such as melanoma, head and neck, liver or kidney cancer.

This CDR3 is CASSRAWTGSNQPQHF. The DNA for the CDR3 is TGTGCCAGTAGTAGAGCTTGGACGGGTAGCAATCAGCCCCAGCATTTT. This chain joins TRBV19 and TRBJ1-5; unclear D gene. Germline V CDR1 and CDR2: LNHDA, SQIVND (reference sequence). V lost 4 bases and J 0 bases, leaving 13 bases between the germline ends. The CDR3 is 16 residues long.